This TCR beta chain came from a study of T cell changes during pregnancy in multiple sclerosis. J was trimmed by 7 bases and V by 2 bases; bases with no gene match: 4. Looked up from germline, CDR1 is GTSNPN and CDR2 is SVGIG (reference sequence). This CDR3 is 13 amino acids long. TCRdb's table, derived via immunoSEQ multiplex PCR, lists solely in-frame clones and lacks some. This table holds tens of thousands of clones, 93% found once. This TCR came from a female donor with multiple sclerosis, enrolled in a pregnancy study. The starting material was peripheral blood, obtained in the second trimester of pregnancy. The chain carries TRBV30 and TRBJ1-2; 10 nucleotides line up with TRBD1. The CDR3 is CAWSLTGGAGYTF. The CDR3 coding sequence is TGTGCCTGGAGTTTGACAGGGGGCGCTGGCTACACCTTC.